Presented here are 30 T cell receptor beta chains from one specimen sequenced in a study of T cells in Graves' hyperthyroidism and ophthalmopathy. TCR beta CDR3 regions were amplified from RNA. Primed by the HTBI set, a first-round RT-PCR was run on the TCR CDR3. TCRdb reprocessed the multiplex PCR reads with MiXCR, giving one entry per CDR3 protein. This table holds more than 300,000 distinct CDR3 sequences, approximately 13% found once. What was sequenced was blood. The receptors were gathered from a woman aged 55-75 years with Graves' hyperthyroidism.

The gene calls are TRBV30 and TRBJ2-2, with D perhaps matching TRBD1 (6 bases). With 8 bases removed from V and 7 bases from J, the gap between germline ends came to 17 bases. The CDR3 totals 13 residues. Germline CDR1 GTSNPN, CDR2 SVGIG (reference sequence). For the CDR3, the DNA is TGTGCCCAACCCAACAGGGCAAACGGGGAGCTGTTTTTT. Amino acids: CAQPNRANGELFF.

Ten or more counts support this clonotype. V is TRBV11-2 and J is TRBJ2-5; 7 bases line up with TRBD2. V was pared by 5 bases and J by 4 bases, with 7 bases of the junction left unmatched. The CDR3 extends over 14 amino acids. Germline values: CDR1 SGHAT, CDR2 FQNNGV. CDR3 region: CASSPGGGRETQYF. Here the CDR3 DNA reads TGTGCCAGCAGCCCTGGGGGAGGGAGAGAGACCCAGTACTTC.

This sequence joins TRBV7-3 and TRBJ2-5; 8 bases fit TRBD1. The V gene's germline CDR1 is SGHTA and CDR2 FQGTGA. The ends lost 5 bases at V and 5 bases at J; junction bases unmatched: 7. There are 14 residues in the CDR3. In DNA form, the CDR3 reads TGTGCCAGCAGCCCTGGACAGGGAAGTGAGACCCAGTACTTC. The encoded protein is CASSPGQGSETQYF.

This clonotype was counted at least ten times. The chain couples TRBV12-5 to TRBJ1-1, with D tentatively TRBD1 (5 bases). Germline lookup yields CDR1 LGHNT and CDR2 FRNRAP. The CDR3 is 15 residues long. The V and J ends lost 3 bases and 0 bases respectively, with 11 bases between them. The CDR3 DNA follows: TGTGCTAGTGGTTTCGGGGGGAGTGTGAACACTGAAGCTTTCTTT. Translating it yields CASGFGGSVNTEAFF.

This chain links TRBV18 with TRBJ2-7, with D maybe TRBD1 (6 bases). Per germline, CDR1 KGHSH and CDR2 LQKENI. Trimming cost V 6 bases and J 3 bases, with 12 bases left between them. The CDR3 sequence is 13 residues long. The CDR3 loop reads CASSPGDNYEQYF. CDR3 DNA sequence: TGTGCCAGCTCTCCAGGGGACAACTACGAGCAGTACTTC.

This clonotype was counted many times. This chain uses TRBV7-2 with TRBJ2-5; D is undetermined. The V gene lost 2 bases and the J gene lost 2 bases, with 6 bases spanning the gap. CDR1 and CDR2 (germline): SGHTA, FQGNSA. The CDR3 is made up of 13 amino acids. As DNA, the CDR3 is TGTGCCAGCAGCTTACTGGATCAAGAGACCCAGTACTTC. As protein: CASSLLDQETQYF.

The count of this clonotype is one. The CDR3 is CATRVATQETQYF. The CDR3 DNA follows: TGTGCCACCCGGGTCGCGACACAAGAGACCCAGTACTTC. This rearrangement joins TRBV6-1 to TRBJ2-5; D is unclear. In germline, CDR1 is MNHNS, CDR2 SASEGT. The CDR3 loop spans 13 amino acids. The V gene lost 10 bases and the J gene lost 2 bases, with 14 bases spanning the gap.

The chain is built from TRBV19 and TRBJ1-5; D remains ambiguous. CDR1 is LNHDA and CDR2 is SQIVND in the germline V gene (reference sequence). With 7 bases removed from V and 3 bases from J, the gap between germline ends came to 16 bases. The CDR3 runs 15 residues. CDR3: CASTTEGAYNQPQHF. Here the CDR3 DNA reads TGTGCCAGTACCACCGAGGGAGCTTACAATCAGCCCCAGCATTTT.

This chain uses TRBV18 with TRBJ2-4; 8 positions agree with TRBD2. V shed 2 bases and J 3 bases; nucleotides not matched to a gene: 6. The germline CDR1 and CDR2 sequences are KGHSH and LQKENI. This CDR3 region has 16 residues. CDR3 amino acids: CASSPAGGFGKNIQYF. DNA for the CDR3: TGTGCCAGCTCACCAGCGGGGGGCTTTGGCAAAAACATTCAGTACTTC.

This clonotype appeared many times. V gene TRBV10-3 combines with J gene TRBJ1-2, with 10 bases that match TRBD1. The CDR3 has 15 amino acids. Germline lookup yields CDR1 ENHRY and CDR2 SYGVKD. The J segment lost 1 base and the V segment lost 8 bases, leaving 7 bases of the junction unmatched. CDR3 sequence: CAIASGQGFNYGYTF. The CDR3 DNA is TGTGCCATCGCATCGGGACAGGGGTTTAACTATGGCTACACCTTC.

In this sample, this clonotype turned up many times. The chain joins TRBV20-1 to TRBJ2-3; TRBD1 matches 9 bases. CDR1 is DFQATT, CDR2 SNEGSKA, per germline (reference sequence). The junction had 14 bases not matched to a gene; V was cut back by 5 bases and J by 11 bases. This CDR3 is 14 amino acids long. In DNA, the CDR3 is TGCAGTGCTCATACCGGGACAGGGAATGTTGGGCAGTATTTT. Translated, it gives CSAHTGTGNVGQYF.

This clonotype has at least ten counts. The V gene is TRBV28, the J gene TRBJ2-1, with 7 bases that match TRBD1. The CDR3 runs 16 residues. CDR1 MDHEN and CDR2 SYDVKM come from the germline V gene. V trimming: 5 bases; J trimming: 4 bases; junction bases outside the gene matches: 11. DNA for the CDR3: TGTGCCAGCAGTACGGGGACAGACCGTATGTACAATGAGCAGTTCTTC. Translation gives CASSTGTDRMYNEQFF.

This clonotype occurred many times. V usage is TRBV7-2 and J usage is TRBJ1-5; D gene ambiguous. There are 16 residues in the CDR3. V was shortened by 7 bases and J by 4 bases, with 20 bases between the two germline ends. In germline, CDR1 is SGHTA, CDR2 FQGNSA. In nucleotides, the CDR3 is TGTGCCAGCACCGTACCCCTCAAAAAGGGTAATCAGCCCCAGCATTTT. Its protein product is CASTVPLKKGNQPQHF.

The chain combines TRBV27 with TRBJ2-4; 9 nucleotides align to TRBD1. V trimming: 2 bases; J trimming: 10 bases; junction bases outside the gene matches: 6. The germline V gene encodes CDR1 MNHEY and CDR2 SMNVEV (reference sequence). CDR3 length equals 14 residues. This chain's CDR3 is CASSLRDRVGIQYF. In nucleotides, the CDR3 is TGTGCCAGCAGTTTAAGGGACAGGGTAGGGATTCAGTACTTC.

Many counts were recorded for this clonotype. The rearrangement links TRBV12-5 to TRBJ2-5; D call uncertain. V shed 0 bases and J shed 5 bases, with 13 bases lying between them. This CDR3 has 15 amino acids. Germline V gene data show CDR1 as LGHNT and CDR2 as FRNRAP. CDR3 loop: CASGLVPEAAETQYF. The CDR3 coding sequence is TGTGCTAGTGGTTTGGTACCAGAGGCCGCGGAGACCCAGTACTTC.

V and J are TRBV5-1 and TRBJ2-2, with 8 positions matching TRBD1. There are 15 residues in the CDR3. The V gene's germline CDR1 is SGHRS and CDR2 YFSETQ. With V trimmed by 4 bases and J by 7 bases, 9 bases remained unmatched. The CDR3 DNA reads TGCGCCAGCAGCCCAGACAGGGGAGGACGCGGGGAGCTGTTTTTT. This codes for CASSPDRGGRGELFF. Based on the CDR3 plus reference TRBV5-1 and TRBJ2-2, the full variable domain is KAGVTQTPRYLIKTRGQQVTLSCSPISGHRSVSWYQQTPGQGLQFLFEYFSETQRNKGNFPGRFSGRQFSNSRSEMNVSTLELGDSALYLCASSPDRGGRGELFFGEGSRLTVL.

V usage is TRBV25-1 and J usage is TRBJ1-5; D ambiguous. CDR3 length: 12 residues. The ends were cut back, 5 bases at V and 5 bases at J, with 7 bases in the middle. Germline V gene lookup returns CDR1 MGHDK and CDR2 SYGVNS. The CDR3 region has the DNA TGTGCCAGCAGTAAGCACGATCAGCCCCAGCATTTT. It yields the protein CASSKHDQPQHF.

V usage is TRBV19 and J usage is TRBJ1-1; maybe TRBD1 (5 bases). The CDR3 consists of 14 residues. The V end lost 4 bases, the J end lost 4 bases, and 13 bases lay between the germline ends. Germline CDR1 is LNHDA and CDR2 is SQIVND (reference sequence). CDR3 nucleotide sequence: TGTGCCAGTAGTACCCCCCCTGGGGGCACTGAAGCTTTCTTT. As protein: CASSTPPGGTEAFF.

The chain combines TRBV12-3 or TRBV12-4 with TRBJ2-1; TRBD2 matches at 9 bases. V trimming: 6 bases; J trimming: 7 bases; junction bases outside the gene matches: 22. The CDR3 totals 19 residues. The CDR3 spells CASSEGVWREGSGANEQFF. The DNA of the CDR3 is TGTGCCAGCAGCGAAGGGGTTTGGCGGGAGGGTAGTGGAGCAAATGAGCAGTTCTTC.

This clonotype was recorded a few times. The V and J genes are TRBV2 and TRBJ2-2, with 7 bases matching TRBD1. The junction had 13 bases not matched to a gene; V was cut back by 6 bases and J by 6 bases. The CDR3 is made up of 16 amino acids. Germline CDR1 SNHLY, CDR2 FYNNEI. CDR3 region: CASSSTSDRVAGELFF. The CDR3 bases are TGTGCCAGCAGCAGCACCTCCGACAGGGTAGCCGGGGAGCTGTTTTTT.

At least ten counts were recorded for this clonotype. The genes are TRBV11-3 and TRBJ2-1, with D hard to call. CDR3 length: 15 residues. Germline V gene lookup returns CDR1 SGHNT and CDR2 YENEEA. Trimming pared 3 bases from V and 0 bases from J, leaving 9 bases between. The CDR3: CASSFSSSSYNEQFF. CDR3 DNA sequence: TGTGCCAGCAGCTTTTCATCGAGCTCCTACAATGAGCAGTTCTTC.

The CDR3 region has the DNA TGTGCCAGTAGCCCGCGGGACTCAGTGAACACCGGGGAGCTGTTTTTT. Translating gives CASSPRDSVNTGELFF. This chain connects TRBV19 to TRBJ2-2, with D tentatively TRBD2 (6 bases). This CDR3 comprises 16 residues. The germline gives CDR1 LNHDA, CDR2 SQIVND (reference sequence). V was pared by 6 bases and J by 1 base, with 15 bases between.

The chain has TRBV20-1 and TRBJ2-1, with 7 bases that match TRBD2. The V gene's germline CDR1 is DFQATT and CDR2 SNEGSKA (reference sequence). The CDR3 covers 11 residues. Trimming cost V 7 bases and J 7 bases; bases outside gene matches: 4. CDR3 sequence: CSGTLANEQFF. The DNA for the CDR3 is TGCAGTGGGACACTAGCGAATGAGCAGTTCTTC.

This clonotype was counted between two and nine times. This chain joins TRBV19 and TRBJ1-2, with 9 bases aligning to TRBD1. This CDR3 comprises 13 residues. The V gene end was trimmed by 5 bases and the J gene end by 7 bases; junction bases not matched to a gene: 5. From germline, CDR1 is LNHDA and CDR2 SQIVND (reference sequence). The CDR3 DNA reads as TGTGCCAGTAGTCGGGACAGGGAGGCTGGCTACACCTTC. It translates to CASSRDREAGYTF.

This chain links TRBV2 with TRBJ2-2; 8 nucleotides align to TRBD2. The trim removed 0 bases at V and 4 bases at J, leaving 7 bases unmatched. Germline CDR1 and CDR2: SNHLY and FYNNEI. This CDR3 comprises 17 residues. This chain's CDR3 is CASSEALLAGRTGELFF. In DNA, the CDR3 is TGTGCCAGCAGTGAAGCGCTTCTAGCGGGTCGCACCGGGGAGCTGTTTTTT.

CDR3 bases: TGCAACTCACCGGTAGGGACTAGTTGGAAGGATACGCAGTATTTT. It encodes CNSPVGTSWKDTQYF. The rearrangement uses TRBV29-1 and TRBJ2-3; 8 nucleotides match TRBD2. The germline gives CDR1 SQVTM, CDR2 ANQGSEA. CDR3 length: 15 residues.

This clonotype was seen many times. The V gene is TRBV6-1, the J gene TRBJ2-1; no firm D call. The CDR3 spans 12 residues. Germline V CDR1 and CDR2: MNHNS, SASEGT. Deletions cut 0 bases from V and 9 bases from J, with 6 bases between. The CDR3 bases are TGTGCCAGCAGTGAAGCGCTGGGTGAGCAGTTCTTC. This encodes CASSEALGEQFF.

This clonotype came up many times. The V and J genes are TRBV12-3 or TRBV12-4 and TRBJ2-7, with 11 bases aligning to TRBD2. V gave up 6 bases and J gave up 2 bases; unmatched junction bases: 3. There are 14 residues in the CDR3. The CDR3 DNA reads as TGTGCCAGCAGGGTAGCGGGAGGGCCCTACGAGCAGTACTTC. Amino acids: CASRVAGGPYEQYF.

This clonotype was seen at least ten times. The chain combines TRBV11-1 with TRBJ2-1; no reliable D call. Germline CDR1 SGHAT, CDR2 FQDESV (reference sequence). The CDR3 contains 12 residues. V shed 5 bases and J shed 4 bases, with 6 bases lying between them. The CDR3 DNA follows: TGTGCCAGCAGCGTCCAGTACAATGAGCAGTTCTTC. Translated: CASSVQYNEQFF.

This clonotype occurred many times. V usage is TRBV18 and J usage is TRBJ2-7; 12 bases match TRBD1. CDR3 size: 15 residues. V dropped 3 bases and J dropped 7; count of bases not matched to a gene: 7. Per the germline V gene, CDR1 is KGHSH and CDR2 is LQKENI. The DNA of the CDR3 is TGTGCCAGCTCACCGGGACAGGGGGCCGATAGGGAGCAGTACTTC. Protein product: CASSPGQGADREQYF.